This entry is about one T cell receptor beta chain. This record comes from a study of shared clonotypes between healthy human individuals. All the donors were Caucasian adults who lived in Nashville, Tennessee. Germline lookup yields CDR1 SGHNT and CDR2 YENEEA. The CDR3 has 15 amino acids. Trimming removed 5 bases from V and 3 bases from J, with 14 bases in between. Using immunoSEQ multiplex PCR, the repertoire was profiled, and TCRdb retains in-frame clones only, with some absent. Of 300,000 to 400,000 clones in the sample, 74% were seen once. The sequenced sample was memory CD4+ T cells sorted from blood. Specified subset: CD45RA-negative fraction. The sequence came from a man aged 30 to 45 in good health. The chain joins TRBV11-3 to TRBJ2-1; D perhaps matches TRBD2 (6 bases). The CDR3 coding sequence is TGTGCCAGCAGCGCTAGCGACCCCAACTACAATGAGCAGTTCTTC. Protein sequence: CASSASDPNYNEQFF.